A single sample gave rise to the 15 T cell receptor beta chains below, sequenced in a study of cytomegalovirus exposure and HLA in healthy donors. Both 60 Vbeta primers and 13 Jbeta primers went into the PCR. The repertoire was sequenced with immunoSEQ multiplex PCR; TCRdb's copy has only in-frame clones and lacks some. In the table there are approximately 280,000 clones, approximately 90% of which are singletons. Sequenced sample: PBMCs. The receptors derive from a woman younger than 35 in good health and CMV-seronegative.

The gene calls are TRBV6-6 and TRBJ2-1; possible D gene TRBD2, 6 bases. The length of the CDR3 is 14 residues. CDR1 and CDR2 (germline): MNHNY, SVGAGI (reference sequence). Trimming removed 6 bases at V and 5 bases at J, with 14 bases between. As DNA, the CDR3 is TGTGCCAGCAGACCCGGGACTCCAAACAATGAGCAGTTCTTC. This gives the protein CASRPGTPNNEQFF.

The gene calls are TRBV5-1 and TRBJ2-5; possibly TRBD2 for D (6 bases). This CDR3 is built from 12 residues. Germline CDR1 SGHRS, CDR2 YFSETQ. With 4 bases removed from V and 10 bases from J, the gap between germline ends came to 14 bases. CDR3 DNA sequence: TGCGCCAGCAGCCCCGCGGGGTGGGACCAGTACTTC. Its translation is CASSPAGWDQYF.

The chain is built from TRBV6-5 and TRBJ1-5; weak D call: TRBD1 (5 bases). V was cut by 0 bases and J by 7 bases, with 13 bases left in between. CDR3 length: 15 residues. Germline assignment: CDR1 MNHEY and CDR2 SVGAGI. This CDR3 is CASSYSALGGQPQHF. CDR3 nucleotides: TGTGCCAGCAGTTACTCGGCACTGGGGGGGCAGCCCCAGCATTTT.

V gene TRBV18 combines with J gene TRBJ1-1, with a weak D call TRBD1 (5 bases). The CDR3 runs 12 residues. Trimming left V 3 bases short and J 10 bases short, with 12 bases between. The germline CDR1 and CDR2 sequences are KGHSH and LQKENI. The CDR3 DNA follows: TGTGCCAGCTCACCCCTAACAGGTGGAGCTTTCTTT. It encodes CASSPLTGGAFF.

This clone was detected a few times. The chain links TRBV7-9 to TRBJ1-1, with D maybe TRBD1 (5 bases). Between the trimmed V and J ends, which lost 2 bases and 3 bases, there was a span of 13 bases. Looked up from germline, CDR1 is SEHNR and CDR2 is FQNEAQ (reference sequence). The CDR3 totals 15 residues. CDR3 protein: CASSLRGASDTEAFF. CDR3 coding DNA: TGTGCCAGCAGCTTAAGGGGCGCCAGCGACACTGAAGCTTTCTTT.

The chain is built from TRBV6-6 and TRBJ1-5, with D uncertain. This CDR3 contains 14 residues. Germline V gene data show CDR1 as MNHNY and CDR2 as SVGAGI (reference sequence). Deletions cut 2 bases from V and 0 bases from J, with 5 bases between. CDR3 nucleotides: TGTGCCAGCAGTTACCGGGGTAGCAATCAGCCCCAGCATTTT. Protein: CASSYRGSNQPQHF.

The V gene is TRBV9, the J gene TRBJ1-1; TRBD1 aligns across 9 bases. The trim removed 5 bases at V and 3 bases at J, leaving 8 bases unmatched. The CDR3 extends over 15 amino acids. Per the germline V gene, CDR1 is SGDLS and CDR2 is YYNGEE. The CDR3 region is CASSAGQGLHTEAFF. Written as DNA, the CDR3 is TGTGCCAGCAGTGCCGGACAGGGGCTACACACTGAAGCTTTCTTT.

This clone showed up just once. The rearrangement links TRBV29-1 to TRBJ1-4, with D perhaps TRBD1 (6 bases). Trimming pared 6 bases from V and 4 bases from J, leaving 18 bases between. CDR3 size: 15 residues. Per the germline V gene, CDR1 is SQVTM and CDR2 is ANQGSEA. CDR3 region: CSVWFGQQDNEKLFF. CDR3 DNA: TGCAGCGTGTGGTTCGGACAGCAGGATAATGAAAAACTGTTTTTT.

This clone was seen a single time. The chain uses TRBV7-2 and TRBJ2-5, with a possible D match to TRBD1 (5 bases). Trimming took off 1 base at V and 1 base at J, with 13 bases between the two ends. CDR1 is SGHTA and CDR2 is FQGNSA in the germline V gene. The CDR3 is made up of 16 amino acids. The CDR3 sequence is CASSLGGDSFQETQYF. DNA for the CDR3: TGTGCCAGCAGCTTAGGAGGCGACAGTTTCCAAGAGACCCAGTACTTC.

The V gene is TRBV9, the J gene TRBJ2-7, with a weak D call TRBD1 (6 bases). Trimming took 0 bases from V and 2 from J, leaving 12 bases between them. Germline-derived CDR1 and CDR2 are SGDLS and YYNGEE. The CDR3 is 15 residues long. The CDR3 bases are TGTGCCAGCAGCGTAGTCCCAGGGGCGGCCTACGAGCAGTACTTC. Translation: CASSVVPGAAYEQYF. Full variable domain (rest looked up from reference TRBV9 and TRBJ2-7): DSGVTQTPKHLITATGQRVTLRCSPRSGDLSVYWYQQSLDQGLQFLIQYYNGEERAKGNILERFSAQQFPDLHSELNLSSLELGDSALYFCASSVVPGAAYEQYFGPGTRLTVT.

CDR3 residues: CSASTGDEKLFF. CDR3 DNA: TGCAGCGCTAGCACGGGCGATGAAAAACTGTTTTTT. The chain uses TRBV29-1 and TRBJ1-4, with unresolved D. The length of the CDR3 is 12 residues. Germline assignment: CDR1 SQVTM and CDR2 ANQGSEA. The germline V and J ends were trimmed by 7 bases and 6 bases, with 12 bases remaining between them.

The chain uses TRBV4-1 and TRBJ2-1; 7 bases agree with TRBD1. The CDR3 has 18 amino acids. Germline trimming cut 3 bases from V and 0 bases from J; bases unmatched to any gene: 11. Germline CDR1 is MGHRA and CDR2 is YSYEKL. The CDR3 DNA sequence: TGCGCCAGCAGCCAGACCAGGACAGGTCAGAGCTCCTACAATGAGCAGTTCTTC. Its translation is CASSQTRTGQSSYNEQFF.

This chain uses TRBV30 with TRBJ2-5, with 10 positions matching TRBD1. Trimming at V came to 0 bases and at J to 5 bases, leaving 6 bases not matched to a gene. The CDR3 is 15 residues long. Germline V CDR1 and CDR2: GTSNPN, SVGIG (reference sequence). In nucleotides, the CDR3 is TGTGCCTGGAGTGTACTGACAGGGGGCAGGGAGACCCAGTACTTC. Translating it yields CAWSVLTGGRETQYF.

The CDR3 is CATSRDPGTVNNEQFF. The DNA of the CDR3 is TGTGCCACCAGCAGAGACCCCGGGACAGTAAACAATGAGCAGTTCTTC. The rearrangement links TRBV15 to TRBJ2-1; TRBD1 agrees at 7 bases. This CDR3 is 16 amino acids long. V shed 0 bases and J 5 bases; nucleotides not matched to a gene: 7. The V gene's germline CDR1 is LNHNV and CDR2 YYDKDF (reference sequence).

The chain's CDR3 is CASSGRGGNEQFF. Here the CDR3 DNA reads TGTGCCAGCAGTGGTCGGGGGGGCAATGAGCAGTTCTTC. V and J are TRBV2 and TRBJ2-1; 8 bases agree with TRBD2. With V trimmed by 4 bases and J by 6 bases, 2 bases remained unmatched. This CDR3 region has 13 residues. In germline, CDR1 is SNHLY, CDR2 FYNNEI.